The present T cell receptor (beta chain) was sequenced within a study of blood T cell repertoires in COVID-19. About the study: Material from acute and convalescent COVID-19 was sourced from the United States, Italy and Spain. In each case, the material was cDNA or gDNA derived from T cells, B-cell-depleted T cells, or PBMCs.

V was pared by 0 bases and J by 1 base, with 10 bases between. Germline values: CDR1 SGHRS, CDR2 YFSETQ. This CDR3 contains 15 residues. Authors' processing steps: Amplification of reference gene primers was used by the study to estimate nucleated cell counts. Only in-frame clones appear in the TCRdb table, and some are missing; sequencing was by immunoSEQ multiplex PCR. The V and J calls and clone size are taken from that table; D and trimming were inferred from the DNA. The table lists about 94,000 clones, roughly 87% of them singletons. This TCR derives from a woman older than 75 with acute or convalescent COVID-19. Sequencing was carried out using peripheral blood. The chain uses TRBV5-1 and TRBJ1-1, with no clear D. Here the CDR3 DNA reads TGCGCCAGCAGCTTGGACGGAGGCAGGAACACTGAAGCTTTCTTT. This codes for CASSLDGGRNTEAFF.